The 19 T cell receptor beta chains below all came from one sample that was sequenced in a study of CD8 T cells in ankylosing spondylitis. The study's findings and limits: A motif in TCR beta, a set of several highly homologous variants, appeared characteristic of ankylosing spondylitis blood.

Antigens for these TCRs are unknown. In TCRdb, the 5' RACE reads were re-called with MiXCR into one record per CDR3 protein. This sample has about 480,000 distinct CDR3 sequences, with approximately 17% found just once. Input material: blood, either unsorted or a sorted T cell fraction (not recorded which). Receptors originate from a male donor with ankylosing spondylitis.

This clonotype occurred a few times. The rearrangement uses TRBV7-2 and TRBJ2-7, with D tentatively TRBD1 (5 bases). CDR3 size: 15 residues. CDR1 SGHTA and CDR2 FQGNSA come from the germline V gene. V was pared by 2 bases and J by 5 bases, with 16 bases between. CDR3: CASSLPKGSLNEQYF. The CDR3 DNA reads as TGTGCCAGCAGCTTACCAAAGGGGTCCTTAAACGAGCAGTACTTC.

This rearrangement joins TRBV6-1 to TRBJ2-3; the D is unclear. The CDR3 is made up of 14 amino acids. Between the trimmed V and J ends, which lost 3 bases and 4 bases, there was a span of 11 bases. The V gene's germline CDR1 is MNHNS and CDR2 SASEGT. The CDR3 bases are TGTGCCAGCAGTGACCCGGACGTCCCAGATACGCAGTATTTT. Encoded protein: CASSDPDVPDTQYF.

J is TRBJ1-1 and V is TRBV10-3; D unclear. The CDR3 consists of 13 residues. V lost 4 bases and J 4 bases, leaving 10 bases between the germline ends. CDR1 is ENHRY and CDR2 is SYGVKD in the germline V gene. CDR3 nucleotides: TGTGCCATCAGTGGGGCCCTGACCACTGAAGCTTTCTTT. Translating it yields CAISGALTTEAFF.

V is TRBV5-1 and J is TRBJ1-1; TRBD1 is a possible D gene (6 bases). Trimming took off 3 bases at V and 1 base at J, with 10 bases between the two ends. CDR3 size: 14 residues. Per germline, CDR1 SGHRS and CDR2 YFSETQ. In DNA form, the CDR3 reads TGCGCCAGCAGCTCGGACAGCTCGAACACTGAAGCTTTCTTT. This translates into CASSSDSSNTEAFF.

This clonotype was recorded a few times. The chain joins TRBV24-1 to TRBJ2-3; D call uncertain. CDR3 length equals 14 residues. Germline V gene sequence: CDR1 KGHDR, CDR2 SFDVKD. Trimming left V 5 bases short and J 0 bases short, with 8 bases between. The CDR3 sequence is CATSAPASTDTQYF. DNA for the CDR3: TGTGCCACCAGTGCTCCAGCTAGCACAGATACGCAGTATTTT.

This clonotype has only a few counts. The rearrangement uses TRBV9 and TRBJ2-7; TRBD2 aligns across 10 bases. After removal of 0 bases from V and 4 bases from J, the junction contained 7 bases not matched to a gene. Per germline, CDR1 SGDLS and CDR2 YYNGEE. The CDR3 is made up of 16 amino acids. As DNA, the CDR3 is TGTGCCAGCAGCGTAGGGCGGCTAGCGGGGGCATACGAGCAGTACTTC. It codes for CASSVGRLAGAYEQYF. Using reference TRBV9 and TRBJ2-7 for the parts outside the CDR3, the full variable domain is DSGVTQTPKHLITATGQRVTLRCSPRSGDLSVYWYQQSLDQGLQFLIQYYNGEERAKGNILERFSAQQFPDLHSELNLSSLELGDSALYFCASSVGRLAGAYEQYFGPGTRLTVT.

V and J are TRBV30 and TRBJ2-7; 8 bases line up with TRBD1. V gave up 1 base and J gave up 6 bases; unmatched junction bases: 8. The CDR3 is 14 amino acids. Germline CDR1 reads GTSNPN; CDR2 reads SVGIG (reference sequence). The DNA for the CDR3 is TGTGCCTGGAGTGCAGGACAGGGCGTAAGCGAGCAGTACTTC. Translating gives CAWSAGQGVSEQYF.

This CDR3 is CALPGASQPQHF. CDR3 DNA: TGTGCCCTCCCGGGGGCCTCTCAGCCCCAGCATTTT. The rearrangement joins TRBV6-2 or TRBV6-3 to TRBJ1-5; perhaps TRBD1 as D (6 bases). V gave up 11 bases and J gave up 6 bases, with 14 bases separating them. Per the germline V gene, CDR1 is MNHEY and CDR2 is SVGEGT. CDR3 length: 12 residues.

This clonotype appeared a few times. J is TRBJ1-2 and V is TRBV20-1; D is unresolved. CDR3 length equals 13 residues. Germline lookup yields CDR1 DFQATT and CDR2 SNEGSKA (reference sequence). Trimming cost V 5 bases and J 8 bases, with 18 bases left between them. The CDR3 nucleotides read TGCAGTGCTCCTCGTGGGCAGTCCAAGGGCTACACCTTC. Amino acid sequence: CSAPRGQSKGYTF.

In nucleotides, the CDR3 is TGTGCCGGAGGGGACAGGATTAACTATGGCTACACCTTC. This translates into CAGGDRINYGYTF. The rearrangement uses TRBV6-1 and TRBJ1-2; 8 nucleotides line up with TRBD1. From germline, CDR1 is MNHNS and CDR2 SASEGT. Losses at the gene ends were 11 bases for V and 1 base for J; bases not matched to a gene: 6. This CDR3 is built from 13 residues.

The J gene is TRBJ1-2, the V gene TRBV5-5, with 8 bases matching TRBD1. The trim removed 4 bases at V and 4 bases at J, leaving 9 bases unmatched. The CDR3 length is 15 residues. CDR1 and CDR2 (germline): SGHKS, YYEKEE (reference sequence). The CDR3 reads CASSPVAGGFYGYTF. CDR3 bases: TGTGCCAGCAGCCCGGTTGCAGGGGGCTTCTATGGCTACACCTTC. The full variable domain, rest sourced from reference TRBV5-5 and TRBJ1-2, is DAGVTQSPTHLIKTRGQQVTLRCSPISGHKSVSWYQQVLGQGPQFIFQYYEKEERGRGNFPDRFSARQFPNYSSELNVNALLLGDSALYLCASSPVAGGFYGYTFGSGTRLTVV.

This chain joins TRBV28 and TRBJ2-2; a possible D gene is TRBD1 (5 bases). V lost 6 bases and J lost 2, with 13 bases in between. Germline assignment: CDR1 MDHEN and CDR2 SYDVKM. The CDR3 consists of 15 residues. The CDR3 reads CASRPDRQNTGELFF. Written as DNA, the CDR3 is TGTGCCAGCAGGCCAGACAGACAAAACACCGGGGAGCTGTTTTTT.

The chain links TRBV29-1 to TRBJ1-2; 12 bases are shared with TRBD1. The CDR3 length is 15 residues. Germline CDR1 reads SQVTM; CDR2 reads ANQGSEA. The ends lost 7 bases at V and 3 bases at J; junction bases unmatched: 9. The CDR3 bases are TGCAGCGGGGCCGGGACAGGGGGCCCTGACTATGGCTACACCTTC. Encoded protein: CSGAGTGGPDYGYTF.

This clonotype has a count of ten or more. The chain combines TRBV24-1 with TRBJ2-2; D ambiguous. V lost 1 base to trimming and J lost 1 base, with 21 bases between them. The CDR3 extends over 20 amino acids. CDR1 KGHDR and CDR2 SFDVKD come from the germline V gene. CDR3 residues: CATSDFRLGIGQENTGELFF. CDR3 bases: TGTGCCACCAGTGATTTCAGATTAGGTATAGGGCAGGAGAACACCGGGGAGCTGTTTTTT.

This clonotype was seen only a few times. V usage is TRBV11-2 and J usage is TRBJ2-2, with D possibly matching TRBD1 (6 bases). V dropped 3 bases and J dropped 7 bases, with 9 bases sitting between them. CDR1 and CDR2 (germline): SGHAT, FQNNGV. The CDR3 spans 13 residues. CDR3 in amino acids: CASSFTGSGELFF. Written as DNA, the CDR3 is TGTGCCAGCAGCTTTACAGGGAGCGGGGAGCTGTTTTTT.

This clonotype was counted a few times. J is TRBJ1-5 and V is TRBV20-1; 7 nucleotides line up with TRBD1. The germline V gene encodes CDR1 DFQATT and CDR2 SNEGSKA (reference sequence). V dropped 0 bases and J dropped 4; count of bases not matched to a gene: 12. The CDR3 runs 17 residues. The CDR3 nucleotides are TGCAGTGCTAGAGATCGGACAGGAGTTTTACGGAATCAGCCCCAGCATTTT. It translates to CSARDRTGVLRNQPQHF.

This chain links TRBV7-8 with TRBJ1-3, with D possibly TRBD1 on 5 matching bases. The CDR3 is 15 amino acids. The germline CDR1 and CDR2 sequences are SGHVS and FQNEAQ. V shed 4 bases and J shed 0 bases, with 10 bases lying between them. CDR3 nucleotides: TGTGCCAGCAGCTCTACAGGATTCTCTGGAAACACCATATATTTT. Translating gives CASSSTGFSGNTIYF.

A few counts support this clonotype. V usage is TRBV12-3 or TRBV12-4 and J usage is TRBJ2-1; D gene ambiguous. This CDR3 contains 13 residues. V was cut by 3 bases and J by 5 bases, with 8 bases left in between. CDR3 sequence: CASSFGGDNEQFF. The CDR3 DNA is TGTGCCAGCAGTTTTGGCGGCGACAATGAGCAGTTCTTC.

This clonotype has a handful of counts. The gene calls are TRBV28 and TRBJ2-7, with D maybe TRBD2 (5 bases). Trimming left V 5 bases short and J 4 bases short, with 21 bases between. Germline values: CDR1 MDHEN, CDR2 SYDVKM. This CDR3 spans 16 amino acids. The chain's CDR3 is CASSGSGSGLVYEQYF. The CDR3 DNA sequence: TGTGCCAGCAGTGGGAGTGGCAGTGGTCTCGTTTACGAGCAGTACTTC.